A selection of T cell receptor beta chains follows, all from one sample in a study of technical replicates of blood from several donors. Method: immunoSEQ multiplex PCR; TCRdb's copy keeps in-frame clones and lacks some. The sample has 60,000 to 90,000 clones, around 97% seen once. The sequenced material came from T cells isolated from PBMCs. Receptor source: a human donor in good health. CDR3s include the opening cysteine and the closing phenylalanine or tryptophan. Rows give clone size only sometimes, using once, few, many, or a class for an expanded clone.

CASSDWTLILAGGQETQYF,TRBJ2-5,TRBV11-3,NA
CASSLVLAVLYTDTQYF,TRBJ2-3,TRBV7-9,once
CASSLVMVSEQYF,TRBJ2-7,TRBV11-3,NA
CASSLSESGGPSEQFF,TRBJ2-1,TRBV28,NA
CASSLKPGARETQYF,TRBJ2-5,TRBV5-4,once
CASSLDVRFYGYTF,TRBJ1-2,TRBV7-2,NA
CASSAQLGSSYEQYF,TRBJ2-7,TRBV9,NA
CASSVGLEQYF,TRBJ2-7,TRBV9,NA
CASSRGGVESEAFF,TRBJ1-1,TRBV19,NA
CASSVAQGSEAFF,TRBJ1-1,TRBV9,NA
CASSLAGSLLEAFF,TRBJ1-1,TRBV7-9,NA
CASSLPWTENPSGDLYEQYF,TRBJ2-7,TRBV5-1,NA
CAIYENRAGELFF,TRBJ2-2,TRBV10-3,NA
CASSGTSGTHIYEQYF,TRBJ2-7,TRBV9,NA
CASSSGRYGNTIYF,TRBJ1-3,TRBV28,NA
CASSFEQGTPNQPQHF,TRBJ1-5,TRBV28,NA
CASSLDGEEVYGYTF,TRBJ1-2,TRBV7-9,NA
CATSRERDSGGYTF,TRBJ1-2,TRBV15,NA
CASSQDPRSYGYTF,TRBJ1-2,TRBV4-1,NA
CARSNLELMEGLMETQYF,TRBJ2-5,TRBV5-3,NA
CASSTVSMNTEAFF,TRBJ1-1,TRBV19,NA
CATSREGAEDEQFF,TRBJ2-1,TRBV15,NA
CASGLAGGLSYEQYF,TRBJ2-7,TRBV7-2,NA
CASAGTGYNQPQHF,TRBJ1-5,TRBV6-1,NA
CASGRGGRTFGETQYF,TRBJ2-5,TRBV5-6,NA
CASSFRQKYTEAFF,TRBJ1-1,TRBV11-2,NA
CASSEPVTGREQYF,TRBJ2-7,TRBV6-1,NA
CASSFPQGRYYGYTF,TRBJ1-2,TRBV11-2,NA
CASSPRQGPSGNTIYF,TRBJ1-3,TRBV28,NA
CASGLAVTYEQYF,TRBJ2-7,TRBV11-3,few
CASSFVMNYGYTF,TRBJ1-2,TRBV27,NA
CASSSRQGPDYEQYF,TRBJ2-7,TRBV7-9,NA
CASSLIAGVGNEQFF,TRBJ2-1,TRBV5-4,NA
CASRDYEQYF,TRBJ2-7,TRBV28,NA
CASSSGQASSYEQYF,TRBJ2-7,TRBV19,NA
CASSDSPGGPYNEQFF,TRBJ2-1,TRBV6-4,few
CASSDSENEKLFF,TRBJ1-4,TRBV25-1,NA
CASSSPPAGFRHGYTF,TRBJ1-2,TRBV7-2,NA
CASSVERQGEAFF,TRBJ1-1,TRBV9,once
CASSGGVSGNTIYF,TRBJ1-3,TRBV5-1,NA
CASIGQRRDSTNYGYTF,TRBJ1-2,TRBV19,NA